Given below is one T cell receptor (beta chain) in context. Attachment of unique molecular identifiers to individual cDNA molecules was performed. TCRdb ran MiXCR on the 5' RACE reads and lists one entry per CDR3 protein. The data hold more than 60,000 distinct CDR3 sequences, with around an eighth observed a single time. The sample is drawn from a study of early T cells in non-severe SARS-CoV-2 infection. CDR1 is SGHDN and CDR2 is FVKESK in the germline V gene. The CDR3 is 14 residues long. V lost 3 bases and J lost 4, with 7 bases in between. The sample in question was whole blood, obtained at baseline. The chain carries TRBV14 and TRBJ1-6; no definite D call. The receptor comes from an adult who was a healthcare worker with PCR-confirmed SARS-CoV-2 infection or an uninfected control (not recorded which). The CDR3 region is CASSHTGYNSPLHF. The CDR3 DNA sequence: TGTGCCAGCAGCCACACCGGATATAATTCACCCCTCCACTTT.